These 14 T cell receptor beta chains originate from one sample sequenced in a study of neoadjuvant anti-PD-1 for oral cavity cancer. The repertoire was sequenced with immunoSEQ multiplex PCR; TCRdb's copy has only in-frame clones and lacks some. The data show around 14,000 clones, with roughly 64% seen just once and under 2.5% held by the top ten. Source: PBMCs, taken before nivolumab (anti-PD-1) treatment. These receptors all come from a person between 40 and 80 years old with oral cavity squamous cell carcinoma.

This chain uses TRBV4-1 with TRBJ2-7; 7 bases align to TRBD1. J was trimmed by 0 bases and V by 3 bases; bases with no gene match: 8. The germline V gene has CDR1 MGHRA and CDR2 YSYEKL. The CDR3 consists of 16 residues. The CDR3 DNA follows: TGCGCCAGCAGCCAGAGGGCGACAGGGAACTCCTACGAGCAGTACTTC. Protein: CASSQRATGNSYEQYF.

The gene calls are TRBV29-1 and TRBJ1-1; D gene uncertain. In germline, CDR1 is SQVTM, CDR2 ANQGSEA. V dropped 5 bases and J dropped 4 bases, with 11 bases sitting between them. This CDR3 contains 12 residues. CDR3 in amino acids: CSVRTGGTEAFF. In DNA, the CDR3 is TGCAGCGTTAGGACGGGAGGCACTGAAGCTTTCTTT. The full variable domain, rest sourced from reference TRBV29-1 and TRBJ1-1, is SAVISQKPSRDICQRGTSLTIQCQVDSQVTMMFWYRQQPGQSLTLIATANQGSEATYESGFVIDKFPISRPNLTFSTLTVSNMSPEDSSIYLCSVRTGGTEAFFGQGTRLTVV.

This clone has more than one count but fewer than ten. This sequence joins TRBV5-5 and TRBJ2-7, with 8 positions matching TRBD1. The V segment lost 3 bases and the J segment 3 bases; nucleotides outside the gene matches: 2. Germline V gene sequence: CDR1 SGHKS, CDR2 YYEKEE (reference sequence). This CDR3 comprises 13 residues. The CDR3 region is CASSSGQGYEQYF. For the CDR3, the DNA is TGTGCCAGCAGCTCCGGACAGGGCTACGAGCAGTACTTC.

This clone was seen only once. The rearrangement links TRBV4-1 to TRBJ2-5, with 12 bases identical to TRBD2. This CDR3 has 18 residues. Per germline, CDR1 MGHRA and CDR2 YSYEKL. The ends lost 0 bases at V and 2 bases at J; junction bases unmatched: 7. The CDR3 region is CASSQELAGGKGQETQYF. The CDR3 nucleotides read TGCGCCAGCAGCCAAGAGCTAGCGGGGGGGAAAGGGCAAGAGACCCAGTACTTC.

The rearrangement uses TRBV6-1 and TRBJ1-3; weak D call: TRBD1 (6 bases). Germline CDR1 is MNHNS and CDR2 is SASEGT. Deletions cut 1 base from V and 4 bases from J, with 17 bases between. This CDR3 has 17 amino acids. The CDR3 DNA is TGTGCCAGCAGTGAAGGTCTACAGGGAGGATGGGGAAACACCATATATTTT. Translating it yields CASSEGLQGGWGNTIYF.

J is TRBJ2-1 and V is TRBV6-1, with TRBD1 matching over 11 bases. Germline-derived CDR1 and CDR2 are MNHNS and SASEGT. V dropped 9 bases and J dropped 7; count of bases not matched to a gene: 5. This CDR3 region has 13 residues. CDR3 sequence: CASWDRGSNEQFF. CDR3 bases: TGTGCCAGTTGGGACAGGGGGAGTAATGAGCAGTTCTTC.

The CDR3: CASSLGEMDSPLHF. As DNA, the CDR3 is TGCGCCAGCAGCTTGGGGGAGATGGATTCACCCCTCCACTTT. The V call is TRBV5-1, the J call TRBJ1-6; no clear D gene. Looked up from germline, CDR1 is SGHRS and CDR2 is YFSETQ. V was clipped by 0 bases and J by 8 bases, with 9 bases between them. This CDR3 comprises 14 residues.

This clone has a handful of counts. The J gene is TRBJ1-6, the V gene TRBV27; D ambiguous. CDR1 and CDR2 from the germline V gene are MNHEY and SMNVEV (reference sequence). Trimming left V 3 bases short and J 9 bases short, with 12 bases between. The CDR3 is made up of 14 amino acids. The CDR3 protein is CASSFRASGSPLHF. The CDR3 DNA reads TGTGCCAGCAGTTTTCGAGCAAGCGGTTCACCCCTCCACTTT.

The CDR3 region has the DNA TGTGCCAGTAACCGCGGGGGCAGGGGAGAGCCCCAGCATTTT. Its translation is CASNRGGRGEPQHF. The gene calls are TRBV19 and TRBJ1-5, with D possibly TRBD1 on 6 matching bases. The CDR3 is made up of 14 amino acids. From germline, CDR1 is LNHDA and CDR2 SQIVND (reference sequence). V lost 7 bases and J 8 bases, leaving 18 bases between the germline ends.

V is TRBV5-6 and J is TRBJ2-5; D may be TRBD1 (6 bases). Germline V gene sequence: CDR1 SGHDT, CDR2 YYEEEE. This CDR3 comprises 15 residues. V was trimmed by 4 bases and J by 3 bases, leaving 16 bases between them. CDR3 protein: CASSETGNPKETQYF. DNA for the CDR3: TGTGCCAGCAGCGAGACAGGCAATCCGAAAGAGACCCAGTACTTC.

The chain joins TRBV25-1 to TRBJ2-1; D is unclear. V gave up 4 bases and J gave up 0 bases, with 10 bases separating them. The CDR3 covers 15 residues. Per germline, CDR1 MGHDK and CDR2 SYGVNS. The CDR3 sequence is CASSARLGSYNEQFF. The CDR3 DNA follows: TGTGCCAGCAGTGCCCGGTTGGGCTCCTACAATGAGCAGTTCTTC.

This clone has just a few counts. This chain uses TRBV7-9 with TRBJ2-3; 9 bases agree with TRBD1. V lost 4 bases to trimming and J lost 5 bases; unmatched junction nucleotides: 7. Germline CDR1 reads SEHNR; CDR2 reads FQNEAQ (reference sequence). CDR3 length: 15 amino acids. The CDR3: CASSYPGQGLDTQYF. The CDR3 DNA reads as TGTGCCAGCAGCTATCCGGGACAGGGTTTAGATACGCAGTATTTT.

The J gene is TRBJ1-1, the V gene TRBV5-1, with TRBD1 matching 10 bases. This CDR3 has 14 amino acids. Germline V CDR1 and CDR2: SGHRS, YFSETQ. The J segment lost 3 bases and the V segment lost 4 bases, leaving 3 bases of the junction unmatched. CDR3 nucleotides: TGCGCCAGCAGCCCAGACAGGGGGCACACTGAAGCTTTCTTT. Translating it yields CASSPDRGHTEAFF.

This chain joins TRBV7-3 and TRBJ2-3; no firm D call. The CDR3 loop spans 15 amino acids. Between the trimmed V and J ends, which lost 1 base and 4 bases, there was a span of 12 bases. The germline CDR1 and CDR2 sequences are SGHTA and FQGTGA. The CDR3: CASSLIGSPADTQYF. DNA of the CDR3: TGTGCCAGCAGCTTAATCGGCTCACCGGCAGATACGCAGTATTTT.